These T cell receptor beta chains were read from a single sample in a study of T cells expressing NK-cell markers. Reprocessing the 5' RACE reads, TCRdb reports a single entry for every CDR3 protein and omits DNA. Recorded for this sample: about 260,000 distinct CDR3 sequences. The sequenced sample consisted of blood T cells: a sorted CD56 or NKG2C T cell subset, CD4+ or CD8+ T cells, or bulk PBMC T cells (not recorded which). These receptor sequences come from a woman between 18 and 70 years old in good health. Each CDR3 is given with its conserved first and last residue.

v_gene	j_gene	CDR3aa
TRBV27	TRBJ2-2	CASSFSRTNTGELFF
TRBV2	TRBJ2-5	CASGIGAGKKETQYF
TRBV29-1	TRBJ2-4	CSVSNGGELNIQYF
TRBV5-1	TRBJ1-6	CASSLDVNNSPLHF
TRBV4-2	TRBJ2-5	CASSQDIMTGAGGETQYF
TRBV28	TRBJ2-7	CASIAAGASYEQYF
TRBV7-3	TRBJ2-1	CASSWTSGHNEQFF
TRBV5-1	TRBJ2-1	CASSLYSSYNEQFF
TRBV18	TRBJ2-7	CASSADRLGSYEQYF
TRBV20-1	TRBJ2-7	CSAILQGRSYEQYF
TRBV14	TRBJ1-1	CASSQSEKREAFF
TRBV28	TRBJ2-7	CASSLAGVGYEQYF
TRBV20-1	TRBJ2-5	CSERTAQETQYF
TRBV27	TRBJ2-3	CASRRQGDDTQYF
TRBV10-3	TRBJ2-3	CAISERTGGADTQYF
TRBV20-1	TRBJ2-1	CSARDGGGHNEQFF
TRBV7-2	TRBJ2-3	CASSLGLAGGTDTQYF
TRBV7-2	TRBJ2-7	CASSLVGGPTEQYF
TRBV18	TRBJ2-6	CASSPTQTGVGANVLTF
TRBV29-1	TRBJ1-2	CSVETKQGNYGYTF
TRBV6-5	TRBJ2-2	CASSSPGQYTGELFF
TRBV2	TRBJ2-1	CASSEVGTARYNEQFF
TRBV12-3/TRBV12-4	TRBJ2-1	CASSSERGGGFF
TRBV3-1	TRBJ2-5	CASSQEIGTQYF
TRBV7-2	TRBJ2-5	CASSLYGGAQTQYF
TRBV7-2	TRBJ2-1	CASSTILQGEQFF
TRBV19	TRBJ2-1	CASSTRYNEQFF
TRBV18	TRBJ2-1	CASEDYNEQFF
TRBV29-1	TRBJ2-3	CSVPTSGTTDTQYF
TRBV7-9	TRBJ1-1	CASSHRGQGTEAFF
TRBV5-1	TRBJ2-3	CASSPGLAGGPGADTQYF
TRBV9	TRBJ2-3	CASSVVAGAAGDTQYF
TRBV19	TRBJ2-3	CASSRFIGGPQPVTDTQYF
TRBV11-2	TRBJ1-6	CASSLLSRGNSPLHF
TRBV21-1	TRBJ2-1	CASSKVGTAPGIF
TRBV6-2/TRBV6-3	TRBJ2-3	CASSYSAGALSTDTQYF
TRBV28	TRBJ2-1	CASSLPGGSGKSSYNEQFF
TRBV6-5	TRBJ2-4	CASSYERSLLAKNIQYF
TRBV10-3	TRBJ2-2	CAIGTGGTNTGELFF
TRBV12-3/TRBV12-4	TRBJ1-6	CASSVDRGDNSPLHF
TRBV6-5	TRBJ2-3	CASSYSISSGSPTDTQYF
TRBV7-2	TRBJ2-5	CASSPTSWGQETQYF
TRBV5-1	TRBJ1-1	CASKARLGGGKTEAFF
TRBV12-3/TRBV12-4	TRBJ1-2	CASTRIGTGRHGYTF
TRBV6-2/TRBV6-3	TRBJ2-6	CASSYEQVRLVAGANVLTF
TRBV5-6	TRBJ1-1	CASSFRQNEAFF
TRBV6-1	TRBJ2-1	CASRNRGPRSYNEQFF
TRBV12-3/TRBV12-4	TRBJ1-5	CASSADYSNQPQHF
TRBV9	TRBJ2-6	CASTTVAGANVLTF
TRBV6-2/TRBV6-3	TRBJ2-1	CATRASGSYNEQFF
TRBV9	TRBJ2-7	CASSEAGDLYEQYF